The sequence of this T cell receptor (beta chain) was determined in a study of T-cell memory formation after mild COVID-19. Study overall: TCR clusters were mostly confined to one donor each.

TCRdb redid the calling of the 5' RACE reads with MiXCR, one entry per CDR3 protein. The data contain about 470,000 distinct CDR3 sequences, around a quarter of them seen just once; the ten biggest clones take up around 13%. Study-level points and caveats: Shrinking CD4+ clones were chiefly CM and EM; CD8+ ones were chiefly EMRA.

V was cut by 6 bases and J by 0 bases, with 23 bases left in between. CDR1 is DFQATT and CDR2 is SNEGSKA in the germline V gene (reference sequence). This CDR3 has 17 amino acids. This clonotype was seen a handful of times. Its matching antigen is unknown. This TCR was sampled from an adult woman who had mild COVID-19 (a few samples of this study predate the infection). Cell type and time point are not known. Source material: PBMCs or a T cell subset sorted from them (not recorded which). The rearrangement joins TRBV20-1 to TRBJ1-2; possibly TRBD1 for D (6 bases). CDR3 nucleotide sequence: TGCAGTGCCAGGGAGGGGGGGGCTTCGGTTACTAACTATGGCTACACCTTC. Its translation is CSAREGGASVTNYGYTF.